This T cell receptor beta chain was observed in a study of T cell responses to AZD1222 COVID-19 vaccine. Study-level background: Second-dose schedules of about 4 or about 12 weeks were combined.

Libraries were prepared by immunoSEQ multiplex PCR; TCRdb keeps only in-frame clonotypes and omits some of them. The sample holds tens of thousands of clones, approximately 90% seen once. Study results and limitations: The study found vaccine-associated CD4 TCRs spanning spike, dominant at 160-218 and 743-854.

With respect to this clone: Its antigen is not identified.

The CDR3 extends over 12 amino acids. Germline lookup yields CDR1 MDHEN and CDR2 SYDVKM. Trimming left V 2 bases short and J 7 bases short, with 6 bases between. The TCR originated in an adult in good health. The chain recombines TRBV28 with TRBJ1-5; D not resolved. The sample was peripheral blood, taken on day 0 of AZD1222 vaccination. The CDR3 DNA reads TGTGCCAGCAGTTTAACGCGGCAGCCCCAGCATTTT. As protein: CASSLTRQPQHF.